The rows below give T cell receptor beta chains drawn from one sample of a study of T-cell memory formation after mild COVID-19. TCRdb reanalysed the 5' RACE reads using MiXCR and keeps one entry per CDR3 protein. The data contain 190,000 or so distinct CDR3 sequences, around 21% of them singletons. Material: PBMCs or a T cell subset sorted from them (not recorded which). These TCRs come from an adult woman who had mild COVID-19 (a few samples of this study predate the infection). Cell type and time point are not known. The CDR3 runs from the conserved cysteine through the conserved F or W. D genes are given only for firm matches. Clone size, where shown, is once, few, many, or a class for clones that have expanded.

v_call: TRBV10-3
j_call: TRBJ2-3
d_call: TRBD1
cdr3_length: 14
clone_size: few
cdr3_aa: CAVSTGGMADTQYF
cdr3_nt: TGTGCCGTTTCGACAGGGGGCATGGCAGATACGCAGTATTTT

v_call: TRBV4-1
j_call: TRBJ2-3
d_call: TRBD2
cdr3_length: 16
clone_size: .
cdr3_aa: CASSQVGTSSTDTQYF
cdr3_nt: TGCGCCAGCAGCCAAGTAGGGACTAGCAGCACAGATACGCAGTATTTT

v_call: TRBV14
j_call: TRBJ2-1
d_call: TRBD1
cdr3_length: 16
clone_size: many
cdr3_aa: CASTPLEDRLYNEQFF
cdr3_nt: TGTGCCAGCACCCCCCTCGAGGACAGGTTGTACAATGAGCAGTTCTTC

v_call: TRBV6-2/TRBV6-3
j_call: TRBJ2-7
d_call: TRBD1
cdr3_length: 13
clone_size: .
cdr3_aa: CASGQGTTYEQYF
cdr3_nt: TGTGCCAGCGGACAGGGGACTACCTACGAGCAGTACTTC

v_call: TRBV29-1
j_call: TRBJ2-1
d_call: .
cdr3_length: 15
clone_size: few
cdr3_aa: CSVSGSMSSYNEQFF
cdr3_nt: TGCAGCGTTTCGGGGTCTATGAGCTCCTACAATGAGCAGTTCTTC

v_call: TRBV7-2
j_call: TRBJ2-7
d_call: .
cdr3_length: 17
clone_size: few
cdr3_aa: CASSLSVGWEGAYEQYF
cdr3_nt: TGTGCCAGCAGCTTAAGTGTAGGTTGGGAGGGGGCCTACGAGCAGTACTTC

v_call: TRBV25-1
j_call: TRBJ2-7
d_call: .
cdr3_length: 14
clone_size: few
cdr3_aa: CASSARELYYEQYF
cdr3_nt: TGTGCCAGCAGTGCCCGGGAGTTGTATTACGAGCAGTACTTC

v_call: TRBV7-9
j_call: TRBJ1-2
d_call: TRBD1
cdr3_length: 15
clone_size: .
cdr3_aa: CASSSTGVANYGYTF
cdr3_nt: TGTGCCAGCAGCTCCACAGGGGTTGCTAACTATGGCTACACCTTC

v_call: TRBV5-1
j_call: TRBJ2-7
d_call: .
cdr3_length: 13
clone_size: .
cdr3_aa: CASAFGTEYEQYF
cdr3_nt: TGCGCCAGCGCTTTCGGGACCGAATACGAGCAGTACTTC

v_call: TRBV9
j_call: TRBJ1-2
d_call: .
cdr3_length: 14
clone_size: .
cdr3_aa: CASSGTMRGRGYTF
cdr3_nt: TGTGCCAGCAGCGGCACAATGCGGGGGCGCGGCTACACCTTC

v_call: TRBV20-1
j_call: TRBJ2-1
d_call: TRBD2
cdr3_length: 13
clone_size: .
cdr3_aa: CSSGRPTVNEQFF
cdr3_nt: TGCAGTAGCGGGAGGCCTACGGTCAATGAGCAGTTCTTC

v_call: TRBV12-3/TRBV12-4
j_call: TRBJ2-3
d_call: .
cdr3_length: 15
clone_size: .
cdr3_aa: CASSLGSQGTDTQYF
cdr3_nt: TGTGCCAGCAGTTTGGGGAGTCAGGGAACAGATACGCAGTATTTT

v_call: TRBV4-1
j_call: TRBJ2-3
d_call: .
cdr3_length: 15
clone_size: .
cdr3_aa: CASSQASLDTDTQYF
cdr3_nt: TGCGCCAGCAGCCAAGCAAGTTTGGACACAGATACGCAGTATTTT

v_call: TRBV5-5
j_call: TRBJ2-1
d_call: .
cdr3_length: 16
clone_size: many
cdr3_aa: CASSLFPRTVPDEQFF
cdr3_nt: TGTGCCAGCAGCTTGTTCCCCCGGACAGTACCCGATGAGCAGTTCTTC

v_call: TRBV6-5
j_call: TRBJ1-1
d_call: .
cdr3_length: 13
clone_size: .
cdr3_aa: CASSYRVNTEAFF
cdr3_nt: TGTGCCAGCAGTTACAGGGTGAACACTGAAGCTTTCTTT

v_call: TRBV4-2
j_call: TRBJ2-1
d_call: TRBD2
cdr3_length: 18
clone_size: .
cdr3_aa: CASSQGERTSRHYNEQFF
cdr3_nt: TGTGCCAGCAGCCAAGGCGAACGGACTAGCCGACACTACAATGAGCAGTTCTTC

v_call: TRBV6-5
j_call: TRBJ2-7
d_call: TRBD2
cdr3_length: 16
clone_size: few
cdr3_aa: CASSSPAGQTAYEQYF
cdr3_nt: TGTGCCAGCAGCTCCCCAGCGGGGCAGACTGCCTACGAGCAGTACTTC

v_call: TRBV7-2
j_call: TRBJ2-3
d_call: .
cdr3_length: 15
clone_size: .
cdr3_aa: CASSLRGTFTDTQYF
cdr3_nt: TGTGCCAGCAGCTTAAGGGGGACTTTCACAGATACGCAGTATTTT

v_call: TRBV4-1
j_call: TRBJ2-5
d_call: .
cdr3_length: 13
clone_size: .
cdr3_aa: CASSTDPGETQYF
cdr3_nt: TGCGCCAGCAGCACCGACCCGGGAGAGACCCAGTACTTC

v_call: TRBV11-2
j_call: TRBJ2-1
d_call: .
cdr3_length: 15
clone_size: many
cdr3_aa: CASSLGRADYHEQFF
cdr3_nt: TGTGCCAGCAGTCTAGGCCGGGCCGATTATCATGAGCAGTTCTTC

v_call: TRBV12-3/TRBV12-4
j_call: TRBJ2-3
d_call: .
cdr3_length: 13
clone_size: .
cdr3_aa: CASSYGRGGTQYF
cdr3_nt: TGTGCCAGCAGTTATGGGAGGGGGGGTACGCAGTATTTT

v_call: TRBV7-9
j_call: TRBJ2-1
d_call: TRBD2
cdr3_length: 14
clone_size: .
cdr3_aa: CASRTSGRPDEQFF
cdr3_nt: TGTGCCAGCCGGACTAGCGGGAGGCCTGATGAGCAGTTCTTC

v_call: TRBV9
j_call: TRBJ1-2
d_call: .
cdr3_length: 15
clone_size: few
cdr3_aa: CASSVGTMGNYGYTF
cdr3_nt: TGTGCCAGCAGCGTAGGGACAATGGGAAACTATGGCTACACCTTC

v_call: TRBV25-1
j_call: TRBJ2-7
d_call: TRBD1
cdr3_length: 12
clone_size: .
cdr3_aa: CASTDRAGEQYF
cdr3_nt: TGTGCCAGCACTGACAGGGCAGGCGAGCAGTACTTC

v_call: TRBV5-1
j_call: TRBJ2-7
d_call: TRBD1
cdr3_length: 18
clone_size: .
cdr3_aa: CASSYPPGQGLSSYEQYF
cdr3_nt: TGCGCCAGCAGCTATCCTCCGGGACAGGGGTTATCGTCCTACGAGCAGTACTTC

v_call: TRBV7-8
j_call: TRBJ2-7
d_call: TRBD2
cdr3_length: 16
clone_size: .
cdr3_aa: CASSPPGVAGASEQYF
cdr3_nt: TGTGCCAGCAGCCCCCCCGGGGTAGCGGGAGCGAGCGAGCAGTACTTC